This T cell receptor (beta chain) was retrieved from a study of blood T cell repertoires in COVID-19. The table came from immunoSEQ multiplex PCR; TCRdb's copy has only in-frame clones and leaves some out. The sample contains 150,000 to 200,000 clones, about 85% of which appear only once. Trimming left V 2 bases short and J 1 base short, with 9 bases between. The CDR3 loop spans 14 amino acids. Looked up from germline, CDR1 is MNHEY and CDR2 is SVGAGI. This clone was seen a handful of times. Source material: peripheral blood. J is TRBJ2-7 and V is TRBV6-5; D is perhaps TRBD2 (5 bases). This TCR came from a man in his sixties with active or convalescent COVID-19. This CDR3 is CASSYGRGSYEQYF. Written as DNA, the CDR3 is TGTGCCAGCAGTTACGGTCGGGGATCCTACGAGCAGTACTTC.